A selection of T cell receptor beta chains follows, all from one sample in a study of shared clonotypes between healthy human individuals. The data were produced by immunoSEQ multiplex PCR, yet TCRdb's version contains in-frame clones alone and is incomplete. The table records under 1,900,000 clones, roughly 98.5% of them present only once. Sequencing was performed on naive CD4+ T cells sorted from blood. The origin of the receptors is a young man in good health. Each CDR3 is given with its conserved first and last residue. D genes are given only for firm matches. Size is omitted from some rows. Given values are once, few, many or a class for expanded clones.

v_call,cdr3_length,clone_size,j_call,d_call,cdr3_aa,cdr3_nt
TRBV6-6,14,NA,TRBJ2-1,NA,CASSRTGEDNEQFF,TGTGCCAGCAGCCGCACGGGGGAAGATAATGAGCAGTTCTTC
TRBV5-1,15,NA,TRBJ1-1,TRBD1,CASTTGQGLGTEAFF,TGCGCCAGCACCACAGGACAGGGGTTGGGAACTGAAGCTTTCTTT
TRBV7-8,19,NA,TRBJ2-3,TRBD2,CASIPRRWTSGSSTDTQYF,TGTGCCAGCATCCCCCGCCGCTGGACTAGCGGGAGTAGCACAGATACGCAGTATTTT
TRBV11-2,13,NA,TRBJ1-4,NA,CASRGQTNEKLFF,TGTGCCAGCCGTGGACAGACTAATGAAAAACTGTTTTTT
TRBV14,16,NA,TRBJ2-5,TRBD1,CASSQDGQGIQETQYF,TGTGCCAGCAGCCAAGATGGACAGGGCATCCAAGAGACCCAGTACTTC
TRBV7-6,15,NA,TRBJ2-1,TRBD2,CASSLGLAENNEQFF,TGTGCCAGCAGCTTAGGACTAGCGGAGAACAATGAGCAGTTCTTC
TRBV6-6,13,NA,TRBJ2-2,TRBD2,CASSRTRPGELFF,TGTGCCAGCAGCCGGACTAGACCCGGGGAGCTGTTTTTT
TRBV19,14,NA,TRBJ1-1,NA,CASSTRFAGTEAFF,TGTGCCAGTAGTACCAGGTTCGCGGGCACTGAAGCTTTCTTT
TRBV2,12,NA,TRBJ1-1,NA,CASEVMNTEAFF,TGTGCCAGCGAAGTTATGAACACTGAAGCTTTCTTT
TRBV2,14,NA,TRBJ2-7,TRBD1,CASRRGLLGYEQYF,TGTGCCAGCAGGAGGGGGCTTTTAGGCTACGAGCAGTACTTC
TRBV6-5,15,NA,TRBJ1-1,NA,CASIHRWASNTEAFF,TGTGCCAGCATCCATAGGTGGGCCTCTAACACTGAAGCTTTCTTT
TRBV28,13,NA,TRBJ1-1,NA,CASSLGQLSEAFF,TGTGCCAGCAGCCTGGGGCAGCTGTCTGAAGCTTTCTTT
TRBV19,15,NA,TRBJ2-7,NA,CASTQGAGGTYEQYF,TGTGCCAGTACCCAGGGGGCGGGAGGGACCTACGAGCAGTACTTC
TRBV28,14,NA,TRBJ1-1,TRBD1,CASSAGTGTTEAFF,TGTGCCAGCAGTGCCGGGACAGGGACCACTGAAGCTTTCTTT
TRBV5-8,15,NA,TRBJ2-1,NA,CASSRNGEGGNEQFF,TGTGCCAGCAGCCGCAACGGGGAGGGGGGCAATGAGCAGTTCTTC
TRBV6-5,15,NA,TRBJ2-4,NA,CASRDPYRTKNIQYF,TGTGCCAGCAGGGACCCCTACAGGACCAAAAACATTCAGTACTTC
TRBV19,17,NA,TRBJ1-5,TRBD1,CASSISSGTGVDQPQHF,TGTGCCAGTAGTATATCGTCCGGGACAGGGGTGGATCAGCCCCAGCATTTT
TRBV7-2,15,NA,TRBJ2-3,TRBD2,CASSQEASGTDTQYF,TGTGCCAGCAGCCAAGAGGCTAGCGGGACAGATACGCAGTATTTT
TRBV5-5,15,NA,TRBJ1-3,TRBD1,CASSPPDRGLDTIYF,TGTGCCAGCAGCCCCCCGGACAGGGGGCTGGACACCATATATTTT
TRBV7-3,17,NA,TRBJ2-6,TRBD2,CASSITGTISGANVLTF,TGTGCCAGCAGCATAACCGGGACTATATCTGGGGCCAACGTCCTGACTTTC
TRBV14,16,NA,TRBJ2-3,NA,CASSQDGGLGTDTQYF,TGTGCCAGCAGCCAAGATGGGGGACTCGGCACAGATACGCAGTATTTT
TRBV5-1,14,NA,TRBJ2-5,TRBD2,CASSRGGSQETQYF,TGCGCCAGCAGCCGAGGCGGGAGCCAAGAGACCCAGTACTTC
TRBV20-1,11,once,TRBJ1-1,NA,CSAQLGTEAFF,TGCAGTGCTCAATTGGGCACTGAAGCTTTCTTT
TRBV6-1,17,NA,TRBJ2-7,NA,CASSEAHLPSLNYEQYF,TGTGCCAGCAGTGAAGCGCACCTACCCAGCCTGAACTACGAGCAGTACTTC
TRBV27,13,NA,TRBJ2-7,NA,CASKGRGPYEQYF,TGTGCCAGCAAGGGCAGGGGCCCTTACGAGCAGTACTTC
TRBV11-2,15,once,TRBJ1-5,TRBD1,CASSLGDRAHQPQHF,TGTGCCAGCAGCTTAGGGGACAGGGCACATCAGCCCCAGCATTTT
TRBV4-1,15,NA,TRBJ2-3,NA,CASSQDLTDTDTQYF,TGCGCCAGCAGCCAAGACTTGACAGACACAGATACGCAGTATTTT
TRBV11-1,15,NA,TRBJ2-1,NA,CASSLGSGAYNEQFF,TGTGCCAGCAGCTTAGGTTCAGGGGCCTACAATGAGCAGTTCTTC
TRBV5-1,15,NA,TRBJ2-5,NA,CASSLGTRGGETQYF,TGCGCCAGCAGCTTGGGAACTAGAGGGGGGGAGACCCAGTACTTC
TRBV2,15,NA,TRBJ1-4,NA,CASSERERSAEKLFF,TGTGCCAGCAGTGAAAGGGAGAGGAGTGCTGAAAAACTGTTTTTT
TRBV5-4,14,once,TRBJ2-5,NA,CASSLGADQETQYF,TGTGCCAGCAGCTTGGGGGCAGACCAAGAGACCCAGTACTTC
TRBV5-1,14,NA,TRBJ2-6,NA,CASRNGTGANVLTF,TGCGCCAGCAGGAACGGGACTGGGGCCAACGTCCTGACTTTC
TRBV11-2,16,NA,TRBJ2-3,TRBD1,CASSSGTAISTDTQYF,TGTGCCAGCAGCTCTGGGACAGCAATTAGCACAGATACGCAGTATTTT
TRBV10-1,15,NA,TRBJ2-3,NA,CASSESPESAYTQYF,TGCGCCAGCAGTGAGTCCCCCGAGTCTGCCTATACGCAGTATTTT
TRBV5-1,15,NA,TRBJ2-1,NA,CASSPAVLRGDEQFF,TGCGCCAGCAGCCCCGCGGTGCTCAGGGGCGATGAGCAGTTCTTC
TRBV19,18,NA,TRBJ1-3,TRBD1,CASSAGTGVPFSGNTIYF,TGTGCCAGTAGTGCCGGGACAGGGGTCCCATTTTCTGGAAACACCATATATTTT